This TCR beta chain was found in a study of cytotoxic CD8 clonotypes in ibrutinib-treated CLL. Clones were read by immunoSEQ multiplex PCR, and TCRdb kept only the in-frame ones, dropping some. The data show 76,000 or so clones, with 70% to 90% seen just once and less than 45% held by the top ten. This receptor was obtained from a human donor with chronic lymphocytic leukemia. Source: PBMCs, taken after 24 months of ibrutinib treatment.

The CDR3 reads CASSLYRTGLETQYF. The CDR3, as DNA: TGTGCCAGCAGCTTGTACCGGACAGGGTTGGAGACCCAGTACTTC. The V call is TRBV7-9, the J call TRBJ2-5, with 8 bases lining up with TRBD1. Germline V gene sequence: CDR1 SEHNR, CDR2 FQNEAQ (reference sequence). V trimming: 3 bases; J trimming: 5 bases; junction bases outside the gene matches: 8. CDR3 length equals 15 residues.